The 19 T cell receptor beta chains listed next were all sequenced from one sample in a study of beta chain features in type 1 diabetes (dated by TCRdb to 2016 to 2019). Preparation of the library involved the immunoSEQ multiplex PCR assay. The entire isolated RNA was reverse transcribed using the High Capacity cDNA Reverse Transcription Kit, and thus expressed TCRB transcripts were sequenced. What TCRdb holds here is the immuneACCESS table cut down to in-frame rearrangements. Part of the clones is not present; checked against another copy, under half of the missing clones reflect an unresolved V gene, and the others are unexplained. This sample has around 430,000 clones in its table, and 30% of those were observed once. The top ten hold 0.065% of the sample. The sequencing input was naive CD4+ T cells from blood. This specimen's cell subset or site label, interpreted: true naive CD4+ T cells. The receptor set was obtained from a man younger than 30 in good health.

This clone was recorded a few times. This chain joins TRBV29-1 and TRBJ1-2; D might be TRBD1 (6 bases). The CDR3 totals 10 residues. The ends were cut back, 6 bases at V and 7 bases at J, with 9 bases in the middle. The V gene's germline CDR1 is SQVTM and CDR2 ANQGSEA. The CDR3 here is CSVRDTGYTF. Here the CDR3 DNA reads TGCAGCGTCCGGGACACTGGCTACACCTTC. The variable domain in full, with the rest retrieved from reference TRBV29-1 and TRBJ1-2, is SAVISQKPSRDICQRGTSLTIQCQVDSQVTMMFWYRQQPGQSLTLIATANQGSEATYESGFVIDKFPISRPNLTFSTLTVSNMSPEDSSIYLCSVRDTGYTFGSGTRLTVV.

CDR3 in DNA: TGTGCCAGCTCAACAACCGGGACTAGGGCGGGCTACAATGAGCAGTTCTTC. Protein: CASSTTGTRAGYNEQFF. The gene calls are TRBV18 and TRBJ2-1; 8 nucleotides agree with TRBD2. The V segment lost 5 bases and the J segment 3 bases; nucleotides outside the gene matches: 12. The CDR3 contains 17 residues. Germline CDR1 reads KGHSH; CDR2 reads LQKENI.

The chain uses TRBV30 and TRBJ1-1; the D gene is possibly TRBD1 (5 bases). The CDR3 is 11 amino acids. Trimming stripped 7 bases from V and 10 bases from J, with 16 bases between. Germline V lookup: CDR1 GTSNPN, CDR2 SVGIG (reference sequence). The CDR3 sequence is CAFAAGIRAFF. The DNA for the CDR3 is TGTGCCTTCGCGGCAGGGATCAGAGCTTTCTTT.

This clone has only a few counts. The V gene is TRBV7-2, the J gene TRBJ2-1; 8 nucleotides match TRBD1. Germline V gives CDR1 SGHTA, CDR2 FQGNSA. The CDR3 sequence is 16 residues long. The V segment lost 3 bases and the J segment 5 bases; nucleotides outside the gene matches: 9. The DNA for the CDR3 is TGTGCCAGCAGCTTTGTGGGGACAGGTACCCACAATGAGCAGTTCTTC. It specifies CASSFVGTGTHNEQFF.

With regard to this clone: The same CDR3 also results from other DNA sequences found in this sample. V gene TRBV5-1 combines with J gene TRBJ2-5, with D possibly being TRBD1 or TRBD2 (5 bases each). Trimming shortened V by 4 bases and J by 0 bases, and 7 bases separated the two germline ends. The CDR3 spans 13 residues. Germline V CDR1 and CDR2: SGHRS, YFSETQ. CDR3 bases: TGCGCCAGCAGCGGGGGAAACCAAGAGACCCAGTACTTC. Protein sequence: CASSGGNQETQYF.

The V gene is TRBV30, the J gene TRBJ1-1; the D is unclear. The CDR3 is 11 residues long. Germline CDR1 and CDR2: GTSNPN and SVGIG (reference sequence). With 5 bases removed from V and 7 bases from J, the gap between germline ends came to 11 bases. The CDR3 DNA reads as TGTGCCTGGGATATGCGGGGTGAAGCTTTCTTT. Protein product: CAWDMRGEAFF.

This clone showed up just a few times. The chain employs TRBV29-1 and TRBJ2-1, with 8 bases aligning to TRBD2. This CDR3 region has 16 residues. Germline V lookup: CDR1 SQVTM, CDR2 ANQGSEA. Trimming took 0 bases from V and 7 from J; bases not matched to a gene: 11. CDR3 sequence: CSVEELRAGEENEQFF. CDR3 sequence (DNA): TGCAGCGTTGAAGAGTTGCGAGCGGGAGAAGAAAATGAGCAGTTCTTC.

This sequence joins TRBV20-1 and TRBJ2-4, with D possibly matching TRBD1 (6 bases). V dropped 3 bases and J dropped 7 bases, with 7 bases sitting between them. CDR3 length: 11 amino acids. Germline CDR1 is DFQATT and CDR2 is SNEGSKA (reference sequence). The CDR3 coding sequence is TGCAGTGCTAGCAGGGGCAACATTCAGTACTTC. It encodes CSASRGNIQYF.

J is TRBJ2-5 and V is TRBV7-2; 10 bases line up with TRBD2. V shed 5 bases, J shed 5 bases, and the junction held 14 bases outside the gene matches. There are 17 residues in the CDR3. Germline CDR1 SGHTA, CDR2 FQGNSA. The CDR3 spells CASSPWGLAGAGETQYF. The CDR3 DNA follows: TGTGCCAGCAGCCCTTGGGGTCTAGCGGGAGCTGGGGAGACCCAGTACTTC.

The CDR3 region has the DNA TGCGCCAGCAGCTACCGGGACAGGGGGTCCGCCGGGGAGCTGTTTTTT. Amino acid sequence: CASSYRDRGSAGELFF. This chain connects TRBV5-1 to TRBJ2-2; TRBD1 matches 11 bases. Germline values: CDR1 SGHRS, CDR2 YFSETQ. Unmatched junction bases numbered 7, after V lost 3 bases and J lost 6 bases. The length of the CDR3 is 16 residues.

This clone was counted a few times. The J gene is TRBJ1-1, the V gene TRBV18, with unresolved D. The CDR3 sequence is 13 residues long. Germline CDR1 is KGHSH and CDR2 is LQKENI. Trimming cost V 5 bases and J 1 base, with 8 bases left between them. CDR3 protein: CASSSDQNTEAFF. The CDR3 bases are TGTGCCAGCTCATCGGACCAGAACACTGAAGCTTTCTTT.

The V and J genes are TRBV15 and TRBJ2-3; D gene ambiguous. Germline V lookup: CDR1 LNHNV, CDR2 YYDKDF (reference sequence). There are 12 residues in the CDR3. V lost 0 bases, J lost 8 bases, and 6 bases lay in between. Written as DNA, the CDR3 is TGTGCCACCAGCAGAGATGAGGCTACGCAGTATTTT. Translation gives CATSRDEATQYF. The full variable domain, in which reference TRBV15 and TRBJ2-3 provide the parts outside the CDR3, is DAMVIQNPRYQVTQFGKPVTLSCSQTLNHNVMYWYQQKSSQAPKLLFHYYDKDFNNEADTPDNFQSRRPNTSFCFLDIRSPGLGDTAMYLCATSRDEATQYFGPGTRLTVL.

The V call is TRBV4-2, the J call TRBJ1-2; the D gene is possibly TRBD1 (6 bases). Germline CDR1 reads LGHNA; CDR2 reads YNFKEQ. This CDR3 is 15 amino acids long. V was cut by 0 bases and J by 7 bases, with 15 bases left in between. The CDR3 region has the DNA TGTGCCAGCAGCCAAGAGTCCAGGGGCAGAGCTGGCTACACCTTC. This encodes CASSQESRGRAGYTF.

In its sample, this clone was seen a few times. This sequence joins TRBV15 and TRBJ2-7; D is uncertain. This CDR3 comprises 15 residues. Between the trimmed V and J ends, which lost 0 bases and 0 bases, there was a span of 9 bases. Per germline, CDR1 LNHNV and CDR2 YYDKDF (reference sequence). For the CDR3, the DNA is TGTGCCACCAGCAGAGAACGGATTAGCTCCTACGAGCAGTACTTC. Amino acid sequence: CATSRERISSYEQYF.

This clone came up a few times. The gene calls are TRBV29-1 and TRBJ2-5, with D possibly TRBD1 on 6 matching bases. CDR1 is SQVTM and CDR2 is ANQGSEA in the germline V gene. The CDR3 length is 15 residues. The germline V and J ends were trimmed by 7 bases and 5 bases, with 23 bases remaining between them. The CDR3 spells CSAPSGAGVRETQYF. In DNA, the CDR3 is TGCAGCGCACCCTCAGGGGCCGGGGTCAGGGAGACCCAGTACTTC.

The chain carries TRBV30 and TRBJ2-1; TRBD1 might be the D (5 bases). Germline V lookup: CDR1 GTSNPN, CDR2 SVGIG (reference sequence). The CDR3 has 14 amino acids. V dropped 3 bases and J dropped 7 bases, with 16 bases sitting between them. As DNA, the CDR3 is TGTGCCTGGAGCAAGGGGTTGGGTCCGAATGAGCAGTTCTTC. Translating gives CAWSKGLGPNEQFF.

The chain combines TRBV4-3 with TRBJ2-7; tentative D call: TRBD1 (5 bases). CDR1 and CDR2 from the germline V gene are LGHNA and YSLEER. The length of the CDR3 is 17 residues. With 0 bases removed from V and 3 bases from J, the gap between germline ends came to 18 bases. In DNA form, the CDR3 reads TGCGCCAGCAGCCAAGATCGTTCAGGGCAGCCGTACTACGAGCAGTACTTC. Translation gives CASSQDRSGQPYYEQYF.

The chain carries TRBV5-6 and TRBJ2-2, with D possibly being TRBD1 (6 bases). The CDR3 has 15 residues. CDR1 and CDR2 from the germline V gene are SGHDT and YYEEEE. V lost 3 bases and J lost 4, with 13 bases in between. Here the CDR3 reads CASSYPTGRTGELFF. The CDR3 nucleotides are TGTGCCAGCAGCTACCCGACAGGACGCACCGGGGAGCTGTTTTTT.

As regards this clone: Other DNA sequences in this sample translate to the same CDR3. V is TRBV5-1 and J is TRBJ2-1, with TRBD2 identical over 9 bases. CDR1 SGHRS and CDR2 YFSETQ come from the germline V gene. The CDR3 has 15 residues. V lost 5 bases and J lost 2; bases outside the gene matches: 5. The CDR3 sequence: CASSLLAGTYNEQFF. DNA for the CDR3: TGCGCCAGCAGTCTCCTAGCGGGGACCTACAATGAGCAGTTCTTC.